This T cell receptor (beta chain) was found in a study of blood T cell repertoires in COVID-19 (dated by TCRdb to 2020 to 2021). Study-wide context: The collaborator samples originated in the United States, Italy and Spain and spanned the acute and convalescent phases of COVID-19. HLA class I and class II types, where available, came from metadata supplied by the sample provider rather than from assay-based typing. A freely available public database, intended as a resource for researchers studying the immune response to SARS-CoV-2, is where the repertoires were released. Samples were obtained from the ongoing ImmuneRACE study (first 160 participants) and from over 1,000 subjects provided by 6 global collaborators. The material from the prospective study consisted of cDNA or gDNA derived from T cells, B-cell-depleted T cells, or PBMCs. Deeply sampled blood TCRbeta repertoires from subjects exposed to, actively infected with, or recovered from COVID-19 were included in the dataset. Sample metadata almost always included a de-identified subject ID, COVID-19 status, age in years and sex.

Collaborating institutions collected whole blood in K2EDTA tubes following their own protocols. For TCRbeta analysis, collaborator samples were shipped as frozen whole blood, as isolated PBMCs, or as DNA extracted from either sample type. Broad study findings and their caveats: The quantity of clinical and demographic metadata differed by source and by participant and was supplied without curation.

TCRbeta CDR3 regions were amplified from genomic DNA using the immunoSEQ Assay, a bias-controlled multiplex PCR. Per the source publication's procedure: The number of nucleated cells in each sample was estimated from the amplification of reference gene primers within the assay. To quantify the absolute abundance of each unique TCRbeta CDR3 rearrangement, sequence reads were collapsed and filtered. For each sample, productive Simpson clonality was calculated as the square root of Simpson's diversity index over productive rearrangements. Not all clones reach the TCRdb copy of this immuneACCESS table, which keeps in-frame sequences only. Checked studies attribute under half of the gap to unresolved V genes and leave the rest unexplained. The V and J calls and the clone size are those of that table, but D and trimming were determined from the DNA. In all, the sample holds under 150,000 clones, and under 90% of those were seen once. About 40% of the sample lies in the top ten.

The sample holds a few counts of this clone. Its antigen has not been determined. Per-base qualities were not stored, and no clone one base away is much larger. Sequenced input: peripheral blood. The receptor was isolated from a human donor in a cohort sampled during active COVID-19.

The DNA sequence is given as TGCGCCAGCAGCTTGGAGGCCCAAGGGGGTCGGGGCACCGGGGAGCTGTTTTTT. It specifies CASSLEAQGGRGTGELFF. Here the chain combines TRBV5-1 and TRBJ2-2; a weak D assignment points to TRBD1 (6 bases agree). CDR1 is given as SGHRS and CDR2 as YFSETQ, both from the germline V gene. V lost 0 bases and J lost 4 bases; the stretch between them is 19 bases long. Including the terminal cysteine and phenylalanine, the CDR3 comprises 18 residues. Just the 54-base CDR3 DNA is kept, in frame starting at base 1.